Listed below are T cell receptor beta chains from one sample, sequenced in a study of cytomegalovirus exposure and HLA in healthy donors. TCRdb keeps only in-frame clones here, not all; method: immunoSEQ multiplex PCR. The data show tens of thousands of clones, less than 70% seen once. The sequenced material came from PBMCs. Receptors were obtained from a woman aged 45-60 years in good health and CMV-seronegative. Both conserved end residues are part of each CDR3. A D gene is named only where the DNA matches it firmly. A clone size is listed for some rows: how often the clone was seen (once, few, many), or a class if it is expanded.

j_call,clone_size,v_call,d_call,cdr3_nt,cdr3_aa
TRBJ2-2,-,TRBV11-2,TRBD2,TGTGCCAGCAGCGTTACCGGGACTATAAACACCGGGGAGCTGTTTTTT,CASSVTGTINTGELFF
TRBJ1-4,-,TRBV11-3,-,TGTGCCAGCAGCTCTACGGCGCGGGGTGAAAAACTGTTTTTT,CASSSTARGEKLFF
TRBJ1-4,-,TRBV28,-,TGTGCCAGCAGTTTACAGGGCGCAACTAATGAAAAACTGTTTTTT,CASSLQGATNEKLFF
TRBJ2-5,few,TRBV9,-,TGTGCCAGCAGCGTAGCATCGGCAGGGGGGACAACCCAGTACTTC,CASSVASAGGTTQYF
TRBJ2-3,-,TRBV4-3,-,TGCGCCAGCAGCCAAGGGGTTAGCTCGGATACGCAGTATTTT,CASSQGVSSDTQYF
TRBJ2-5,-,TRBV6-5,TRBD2,TGTGCCAGCAGTTACTCAACCGGGAGGTTAGGGGAGACCCAGTACTTC,CASSYSTGRLGETQYF
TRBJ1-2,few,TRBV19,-,TGTGCCAGTAGTATGAGTCCGGACTATGGCTACACCTTC,CASSMSPDYGYTF
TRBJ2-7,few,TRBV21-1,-,TGTGCCAGCAGGGGGACAGGGGAATCCTACGAGCAGTACTTC,CASRGTGESYEQYF
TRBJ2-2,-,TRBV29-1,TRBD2,TGCAGCGTTGAAGTTCTAGCGGGAGGCACCGGGGAGCTGTTTTTT,CSVEVLAGGTGELFF
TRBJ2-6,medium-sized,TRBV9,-,TGTGCCAGCAGCGTAGGGGGGGCTGGGGCCAACGTCCTGACTTTC,CASSVGGAGANVLTF
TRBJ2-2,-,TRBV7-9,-,TGTGCCAGCAGCTTAGCGGCGGTCGGGGAGCTGTTTTTT,CASSLAAVGELFF
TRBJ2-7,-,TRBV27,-,TGTGCCAGCAGTTTATCGAGGGGGTTTCGGGAGCAGTACTTC,CASSLSRGFREQYF
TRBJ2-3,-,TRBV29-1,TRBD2,TGCAGCGTCCAACAAGCGGGAGCAAGCACAGATACGCAGTATTTT,CSVQQAGASTDTQYF
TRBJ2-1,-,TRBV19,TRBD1,TGTGCCAGTAGTTCACCGGGACAGCCTCGTTTTGAGCAGTTCTTC,CASSSPGQPRFEQFF
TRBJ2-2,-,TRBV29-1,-,TGCAGCGTTGCTAGACTGAACACCGGGGAGCTGTTTTTT,CSVARLNTGELFF
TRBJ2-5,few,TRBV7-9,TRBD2,TGTGCCAGCAGCTTCATGGCGGGAGTAGGAGAGACCCAGTACTTC,CASSFMAGVGETQYF
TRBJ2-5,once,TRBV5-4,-,TGTGCCAGCTGCCACAGGGACCAAGAGACCCAGTACTTC,CASCHRDQETQYF
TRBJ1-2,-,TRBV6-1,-,TGTGCCAGCAGGCAACAGGGAAGGTTCTATGGCTACACCTTC,CASRQQGRFYGYTF
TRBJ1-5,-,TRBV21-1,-,TGTGCCAGCAGCAAAGGGAGGCTTACAGGGGGCAATCAGCCCCAGCATTTT,CASSKGRLTGGNQPQHF
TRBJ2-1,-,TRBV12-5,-,TGTGCTAGTGGTTTGGGTCTTTCCTACAATGAGCAGTTCTTC,CASGLGLSYNEQFF
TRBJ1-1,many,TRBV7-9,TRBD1,TGTGCCAGCAGCTCCGGGGGGGACAGGGCCACTGAAGCTTTCTTT,CASSSGGDRATEAFF
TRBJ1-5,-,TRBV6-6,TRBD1,TGTGCCAGCAGTTCGCCCGACAGGGGCGATCAGCCCCAGCATTTT,CASSSPDRGDQPQHF
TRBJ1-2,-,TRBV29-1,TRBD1,TGCAGCGTGGCAACATCAGGGGGTTATGGCTACACCTTC,CSVATSGGYGYTF
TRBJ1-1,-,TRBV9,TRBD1,TGTGCCAGCAGCAAGCGGACAGGGTCGGACACTGAAGCTTTCTTT,CASSKRTGSDTEAFF
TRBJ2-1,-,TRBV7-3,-,TGTGCCAGCAGCTTAAAAGCGTGGGATGAGCAGTTCTTC,CASSLKAWDEQFF
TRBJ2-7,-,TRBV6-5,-,TGTGCCAGCAGTCTCAGACAGAGTTCCTACGAGCAGTACTTC,CASSLRQSSYEQYF
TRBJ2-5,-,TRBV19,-,TGTGCCAGTAGTATAGTTGCGGGGTATGAGACCCAGTACTTC,CASSIVAGYETQYF
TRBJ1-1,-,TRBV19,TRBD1,TGTGCCAGCACCCCCAGGGGGCGAACTGAAGCTTTCTTT,CASTPRGRTEAFF
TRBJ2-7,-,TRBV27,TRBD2,TGTGCCAGCACCACCGTGACTAGCGGGGTCAGCGAGCAGTACTTC,CASTTVTSGVSEQYF
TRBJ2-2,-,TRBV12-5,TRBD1,TGTGCTAGTGGTTTGTGGGACAGTCCTAACACCGGGGAGCTGTTTTTT,CASGLWDSPNTGELFF
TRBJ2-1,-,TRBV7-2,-,TGTGCCAGCAGCTTCGCCAGGCGCTCCTACAATGAGCAGTTCTTC,CASSFARRSYNEQFF
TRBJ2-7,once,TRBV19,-,TGTGCCAGTAGTAGGGCTAGCAACAGGGCGAAGCAGTACTTC,CASSRASNRAKQYF
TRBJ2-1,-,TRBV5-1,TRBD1,TGCGCCAGCAGAGAGGGACAGGGGGCAGATTACAATGAGCAGTTCTTC,CASREGQGADYNEQFF
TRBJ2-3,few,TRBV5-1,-,TGCGCCAGCAACATGATCCCACAAAACACAGATACGCAGTATTTT,CASNMIPQNTDTQYF
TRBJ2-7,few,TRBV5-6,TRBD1,TGTGCCAGCAGCATAGGACAGGGGAAAGAGTACTTC,CASSIGQGKEYF
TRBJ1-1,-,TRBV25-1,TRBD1,TGTGCCAGCATAGGGACAGCCACTGAAGCTTTCTTT,CASIGTATEAFF
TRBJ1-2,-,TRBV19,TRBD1,TGTGCCAGTAGTATTGAGGGACAGGCCCTTGGCTACACCTTC,CASSIEGQALGYTF
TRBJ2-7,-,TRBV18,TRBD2,TGTGCCAGCTCACCAGGGATAGCGGGAGACGAGCAGTACTTC,CASSPGIAGDEQYF
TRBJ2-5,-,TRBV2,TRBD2,TGTGCCAGCCGGGCGACTAGCGGCCAAGAGACCCAGTACTTC,CASRATSGQETQYF
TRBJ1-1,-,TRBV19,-,TGTGCCAGTAGTCCCGACCGATACGGGGGCACTGAAGCTTTCTTT,CASSPDRYGGTEAFF
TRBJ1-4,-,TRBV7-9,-,TGTGCCAGCAGCGGGGGCTCAACTAATGAAAAACTGTTTTTT,CASSGGSTNEKLFF
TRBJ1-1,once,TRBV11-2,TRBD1,TGTGCCAGCAGCTCAATACAGGGGTTGAGCACTGAAGCTTTCTTT,CASSSIQGLSTEAFF
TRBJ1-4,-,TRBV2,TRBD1,TGTGCCAGCGGTGACAGGGCTCCTAATGAAAAACTGTTTTTT,CASGDRAPNEKLFF
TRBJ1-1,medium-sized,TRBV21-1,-,TGTGCCAGCAGCAAAGGAGACAGGGAAGGAGGCACTGAAGCTTTCTTT,CASSKGDREGGTEAFF
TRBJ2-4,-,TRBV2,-,TGTGCCAGCAGTGCCCGGGGTCGGGAGAGGAACATTCAGTACTTC,CASSARGRERNIQYF
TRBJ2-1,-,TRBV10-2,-,TGCGCCAGCAGTGTGGATAGCCGGATATCCTACAATGAGCAGTTCTTC,CASSVDSRISYNEQFF
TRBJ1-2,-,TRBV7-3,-,TGTGCCAGCAGCTTATGGGGGGTTACTGGCTACACCTTC,CASSLWGVTGYTF
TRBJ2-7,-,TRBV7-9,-,TGTGCCAGCAGCTCCCTGGGCCGGACAGCCTACTACGAGCAGTACTTC,CASSSLGRTAYYEQYF
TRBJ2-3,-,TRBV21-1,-,TGTGCCAGCAGCGGACGACTAGCGGGAGTCCCAGATACGCAGTATTTT,CASSGRLAGVPDTQYF
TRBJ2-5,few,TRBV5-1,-,TGCGCCAGCAGCTTATACTTGTACCAAGAGACCCAGTACTTC,CASSLYLYQETQYF
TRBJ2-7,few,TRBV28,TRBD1,TGTGCCAGCAGTTCCGGGACAGGGGTATACGAGCAGTACTTC,CASSSGTGVYEQYF
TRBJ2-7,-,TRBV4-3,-,TGCGCCAGCAGCCAAGACGGGAGAGATGACGAGCAGTACTTC,CASSQDGRDDEQYF
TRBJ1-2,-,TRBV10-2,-,TGCGCCAGCAGCGCCGGGACAAGCTATGGCTACACCTTC,CASSAGTSYGYTF
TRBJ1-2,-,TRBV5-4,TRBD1,TGTGCCAGCAGCCGGGACAGCCAGTATGGCTACACCTTC,CASSRDSQYGYTF
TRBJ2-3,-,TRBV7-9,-,TGTGCCAGCAGCTTCTCTGGCACAGATACGCAGTATTTT,CASSFSGTDTQYF
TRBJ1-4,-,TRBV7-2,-,TGTGCCAGCAGCTTATGGCAGGGCGCTAATGAAAAACTGTTTTTT,CASSLWQGANEKLFF
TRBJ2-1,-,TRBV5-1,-,TGCGCCAGCAGCTTACAGGGCTACAATGAGCAGTTCTTC,CASSLQGYNEQFF
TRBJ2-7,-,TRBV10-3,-,TGTGCCATCAGTGAGTCCTTCGGTAGCTCCTACGAGCAGTACTTC,CAISESFGSSYEQYF
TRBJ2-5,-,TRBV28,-,TGTGCCAGCAGTTTACAGACCGGCAGGGGGGCCCAGTACTTC,CASSLQTGRGAQYF